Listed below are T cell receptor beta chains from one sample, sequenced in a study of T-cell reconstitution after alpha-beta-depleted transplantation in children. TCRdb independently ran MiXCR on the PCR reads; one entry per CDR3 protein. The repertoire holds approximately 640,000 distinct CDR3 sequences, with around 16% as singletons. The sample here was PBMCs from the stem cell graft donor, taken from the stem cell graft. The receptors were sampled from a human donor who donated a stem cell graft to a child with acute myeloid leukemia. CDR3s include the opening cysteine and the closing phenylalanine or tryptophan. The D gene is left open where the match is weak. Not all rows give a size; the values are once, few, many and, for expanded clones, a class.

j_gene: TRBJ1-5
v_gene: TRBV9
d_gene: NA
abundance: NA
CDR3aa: CASSPFGGNQPQHF
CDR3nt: TGTGCCAGCAGCCCCTTTGGCGGGAATCAGCCCCAGCATTTT

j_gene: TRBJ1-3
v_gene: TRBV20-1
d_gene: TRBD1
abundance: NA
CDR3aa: CSARDSQGTPYFPSSGNTIYF
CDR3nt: TGCAGTGCTAGGGATTCACAGGGGACCCCCTACTTTCCCAGCTCTGGAAACACCATATATTTT

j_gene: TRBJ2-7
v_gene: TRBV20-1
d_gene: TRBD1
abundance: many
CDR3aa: CSARDKPGGHEQYF
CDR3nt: TGCAGTGCTAGAGATAAGCCAGGGGGCCACGAGCAGTACTTC

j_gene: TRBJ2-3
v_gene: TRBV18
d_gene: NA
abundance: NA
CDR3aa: CASSPVAETDTQYF
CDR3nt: TGTGCCAGCTCACCGGTGGCGGAAACAGATACGCAGTATTTT

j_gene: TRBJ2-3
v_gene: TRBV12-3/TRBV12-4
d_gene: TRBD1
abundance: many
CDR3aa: CASSSRTGGTDTQYF
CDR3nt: TGTGCCAGCAGTTCCCGGACAGGAGGCACAGATACGCAGTATTTT

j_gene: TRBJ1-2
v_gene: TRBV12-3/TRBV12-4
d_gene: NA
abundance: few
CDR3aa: CASSTSGRSDGYTF
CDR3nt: TGTGCCAGCAGTACCTCAGGGCGATCGGATGGCTACACCTTC

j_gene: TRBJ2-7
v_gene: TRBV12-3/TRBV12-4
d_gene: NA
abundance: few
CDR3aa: CASSLELIYEQYF
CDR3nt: TGTGCCAGCAGTTTAGAACTTATCTACGAGCAGTACTTC

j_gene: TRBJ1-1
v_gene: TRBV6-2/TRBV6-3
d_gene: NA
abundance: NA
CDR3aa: CASSYPPTPRDTMANTEAFF
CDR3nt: TGTGCCAGCAGTTACCCCCCAACGCCACGGGACACTATGGCTAACACTGAAGCTTTCTTT

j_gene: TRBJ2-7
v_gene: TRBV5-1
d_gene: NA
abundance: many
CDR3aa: CASSLEVGASYEQYF
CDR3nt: TGCGCCAGCAGCTTGGAGGTAGGGGCGTCCTACGAGCAGTACTTC

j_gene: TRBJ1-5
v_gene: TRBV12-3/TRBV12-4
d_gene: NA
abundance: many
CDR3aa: CASSPVYSNQPQHF
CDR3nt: TGTGCCAGCAGTCCCGTATATAGCAATCAGCCCCAGCATTTT